One and the same sample provided the 15 T cell receptor beta chains below, sequenced in a study of OX40 agonist ivuxolimab in advanced cancers. The table came from immunoSEQ multiplex PCR; TCRdb's copy has only in-frame clones and leaves some out. The sample lists fewer than 70,000 clones; around 90% were seen once. The specimen was CD4+ or CD8+ T cells sorted from blood, collected in a trial of the OX40 agonist ivuxolimab. The receptors stem from an adult with an advanced solid tumor such as melanoma, head and neck, liver or kidney cancer.

The CDR3 nucleotides are TGTGCCAGCAGCCCACAGGGGGGTCAGGGTAATTCACCCCTCCACTTT. It translates to CASSPQGGQGNSPLHF. The rearrangement joins TRBV9 to TRBJ1-6; 8 bases align to TRBD1. CDR1 is SGDLS, CDR2 YYNGEE, per germline. The CDR3 spans 16 residues. Losses at the gene ends were 4 bases for V and 6 bases for J; bases not matched to a gene: 9.

V gene TRBV4-3 combines with J gene TRBJ2-3; D ambiguous. V lost 0 bases, J lost 7 bases, and 14 bases lay in between. Looked up from germline, CDR1 is LGHNA and CDR2 is YSLEER. The CDR3 has 15 residues. CDR3 in amino acids: CASSQDAALPNTQYF. The CDR3 DNA follows: TGCGCCAGCAGCCAAGACGCAGCCCTCCCAAATACGCAGTATTTT.

This clone was recorded a few times. The chain couples TRBV7-3 to TRBJ2-5, with a tentative D call TRBD2 (6 bases). Germline loops: CDR1 SGHTA, CDR2 FQGTGA. Between the trimmed V and J ends, which lost 1 base and 7 bases, there was a span of 16 bases. CDR3 length: 15 amino acids. CDR3 residues: CASSLMAGRVGTQYF. CDR3 coding DNA: TGTGCCAGCAGCTTAATGGCGGGAAGGGTTGGGACCCAGTACTTC.

This chain uses TRBV18 with TRBJ1-2; D is unresolved. The CDR3 is 13 residues long. Germline CDR1 and CDR2: KGHSH and LQKENI. Trimming cost V 2 bases and J 1 base, with 5 bases left between them. DNA for the CDR3: TGTGCCAGCTCACCATCAGATAACTATGGCTACACCTTC. It specifies CASSPSDNYGYTF.

This chain joins TRBV29-1 and TRBJ2-5; D may be TRBD1 or TRBD2 (6 bases each). CDR1 is SQVTM and CDR2 is ANQGSEA in the germline V gene. V was trimmed by 4 bases and J by 2 bases, leaving 11 bases between them. The CDR3 runs 13 residues. CDR3 region: CSVVRGGQETQYF. CDR3 DNA: TGCAGCGTTGTTAGAGGGGGGCAAGAGACCCAGTACTTC.

Worth noting for this clone: An end of the junction does not agree with germline; a read error may underlie this. Within the sample, other DNA sequences also encode this same CDR3. This chain uses TRBV5-8 with TRBJ1-5; D is unresolved. Germline V lookup: CDR1 SGHTS, CDR2 YDEGEE. The CDR3 runs 14 residues. This chain's CDR3 is CASSLLNGDQPQHF. CDR3 in DNA: TGTGCCAGTAGCTTACTGAATGGGGATCAGCCCCAGCATTTT.

The V and J genes are TRBV28 and TRBJ1-2, with TRBD1 as a possible D gene (6 bases). The CDR3 loop spans 13 amino acids. The ends were cut back, 6 bases at V and 4 bases at J, with 12 bases in the middle. The germline V gene has CDR1 MDHEN and CDR2 SYDVKM. The CDR3 DNA reads TGTGCCAGCAGACCCGGGGGGCCCTATGGCTACACCTTC. This gives the protein CASRPGGPYGYTF.

This chain links TRBV6-6 with TRBJ1-4, with unresolved D. Germline CDR1 reads MNHNY; CDR2 reads SVGAGI (reference sequence). The V end was cut by 3 bases, the J end by 10 bases, with 18 bases between. CDR3 length: 15 amino acids. The CDR3 reads CASSYPREEYGKLFF. In DNA, the CDR3 is TGTGCCAGCAGTTATCCGCGGGAGGAATACGGAAAACTGTTTTTT.

This chain connects TRBV6-1 to TRBJ1-1; tentative D call: TRBD1 (5 bases). The V gene's germline CDR1 is MNHNS and CDR2 SASEGT. Deletions cut 3 bases from V and 11 bases from J, with 16 bases between. This CDR3 contains 13 residues. CDR3 residues: CASSDSLTASAFF. The CDR3 DNA reads as TGTGCCAGCAGTGATTCCCTGACAGCTAGCGCTTTCTTT.

The chain links TRBV5-1 to TRBJ2-5; the D is unclear. Trimming removed 2 bases at V and 1 base at J, with 9 bases between. The germline CDR1 and CDR2 sequences are SGHRS and YFSETQ. There are 14 residues in the CDR3. CDR3 coding DNA: TGCGCCAGCAGCTTCGGCCAGCTCCAAGAGACCCAGTACTTC. This encodes CASSFGQLQETQYF.

The chain couples TRBV25-1 to TRBJ2-5, with D possibly TRBD2 on 6 matching bases. The J call may be incorrect, as the DNA end agrees better with TRBJ2-7. CDR3 length: 14 residues. Germline lookup yields CDR1 MGHDK and CDR2 SYGVNS. As DNA, the CDR3 is TGTGCCAGCAGGGGGGGACCGGGAAGCTACGAGCAGTACTTC. It translates to CASRGGPGSYEQYF.

The genes are TRBV28 and TRBJ1-2; the D gene is possibly TRBD1 (5 bases). The germline V gene encodes CDR1 MDHEN and CDR2 SYDVKM. The CDR3 runs to 15 residues. V lost 4 bases, J lost 2 bases, and 14 bases lay in between. The CDR3 spells CASSSLGGSNYGYTF. CDR3 coding DNA: TGTGCCAGCAGTTCCCTCGGGGGAAGCAACTATGGCTACACCTTC.

Only a few counts were recorded for this clone. This chain joins TRBV7-9 and TRBJ2-3; D perhaps matches TRBD1 (5 bases). CDR3 length equals 15 residues. Germline V gene data show CDR1 as SEHNR and CDR2 as FQNEAQ (reference sequence). Between the trimmed V and J ends, which lost 7 bases and 0 bases, there was a span of 14 bases. The CDR3 reads CASTARGRSTDTQYF. The CDR3 DNA is TGTGCCAGCACAGCAAGGGGAAGGAGCACAGATACGCAGTATTTT.

V and J are TRBV7-2 and TRBJ1-5, with D unclear. The CDR3 sequence is 14 residues long. Trimming cost V 2 bases and J 5 bases, with 10 bases left between them. The V gene's germline CDR1 is SGHTA and CDR2 FQGNSA. The CDR3 loop reads CASSLKGKDQPQHF. The CDR3 DNA is TGTGCCAGCAGCTTAAAAGGGAAGGATCAGCCCCAGCATTTT.

The chain recombines TRBV27 with TRBJ1-2, with 7 bases lining up with TRBD1. J was trimmed by 4 bases and V by 7 bases; bases with no gene match: 12. The germline gives CDR1 MNHEY, CDR2 SMNVEV (reference sequence). This CDR3 is 15 amino acids long. Here the CDR3 reads CASTTLGQLPYGYTF. The CDR3 nucleotides are TGTGCCAGCACTACCTTGGGACAGTTACCCTATGGCTACACCTTC.